The present TCR beta chain was sequenced within a study of vaccination and CD4 T cells after COVID-19. Study-wide background: Median time from second vaccine dose to sampling was just over 70 days (14 to 241). The cells were exposed to overlapping spike peptides originating from SARS-CoV-2, HCoV-NL63, HCoV-OC43 and HCoV-229E for stimulation. Points from the study as a whole: Spike mono-reactivity applied to 304 of 307 vaccine-specific clones detected in convalescent patients.

With respect to this clonotype: Antigen: not known.

As for treatment: roughly 10-day PBMC culture with coronavirus spike peptide pools or control peptides (ViraFEST assay). Sequencing of cultured CD4+ T cell DNA used the Oncomine TCR Beta short-read assay. Cultures of CD4+ T cells served as the source for extracting genomic DNA. TCRdb re-derived calls from the PCR reads in MiXCR, one entry per CDR3 protein. The data contain 9,000 to 15,000 distinct CDR3 sequences, 35% to 55% of them singletons. The sequence was obtained from a human donor who had recovered from COVID-19. Input material: CD4+ T cells from blood, cultured in vitro.

The CDR3 DNA is TGTGCCAGCAGCTTTGTGGGGGGGCGAGAGACCCAGTACTTC. Protein: CASSFVGGRETQYF. The V gene is TRBV7-2, the J gene TRBJ2-5, with D possibly being TRBD2 (7 bases). Germline V lookup: CDR1 SGHTA, CDR2 FQGNSA. This CDR3 is built from 14 residues. V lost 3 bases to trimming and J lost 4 bases, with 12 bases between them.